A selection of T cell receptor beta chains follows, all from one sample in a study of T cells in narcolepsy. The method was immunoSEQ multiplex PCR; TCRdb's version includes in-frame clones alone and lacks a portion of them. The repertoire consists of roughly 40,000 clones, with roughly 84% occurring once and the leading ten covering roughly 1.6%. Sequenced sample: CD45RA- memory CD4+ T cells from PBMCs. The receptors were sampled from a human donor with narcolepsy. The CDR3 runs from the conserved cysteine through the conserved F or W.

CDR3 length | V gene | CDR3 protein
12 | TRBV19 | CASRGPGNTIYF
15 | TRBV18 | CASSETGGTPYEQYF
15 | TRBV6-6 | CASSEPGQSNYGYTF
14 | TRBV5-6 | CASRHGTANTEAFF
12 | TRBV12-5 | CASGLGNGELFF
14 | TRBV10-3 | CAIRMGASQETQYF
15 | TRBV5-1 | CASSLGLSGDQPQHF
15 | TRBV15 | CATSRDRESGYGYTF
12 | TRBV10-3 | CAISESRAEAFF
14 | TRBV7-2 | CASSTGPGAEKLFF
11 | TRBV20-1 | CSARGGDTQYF
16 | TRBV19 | CASSIVGRVSNQPQHF
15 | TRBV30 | CAWSEGQGPTDTQYF
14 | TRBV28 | CASKRQGALYEQYF
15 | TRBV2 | CASSGGTGGPDTQYF
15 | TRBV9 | CASSVNSGAQETQYF
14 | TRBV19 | CASSLLWGGTEAFF